This T cell receptor beta chain was retrieved from a study of beta chain features in type 1 diabetes. This clone showed up just once. Antigen: not known. What was sequenced were expressed TCRB transcripts, since all of the isolated RNA had been reverse transcribed. An average of around 3.4 million reads was obtained for naive, central memory and regulatory T cell samples. The repertoire was sequenced with immunoSEQ multiplex PCR; TCRdb's copy has only in-frame clones and lacks some. The table shows under 300,000 clones, with 14% occurring only once. This CDR3 is built from 14 residues. V was pared by 5 bases and J by 5 bases, with 13 bases between. CDR1 is SGHVS, CDR2 FQNEAQ, per germline. Overall study findings and caveats: Researchers reported that naive, central memory and Treg TCRB repertoires appeared more similar in patients than in healthy donors. High-TCR-expressing cells could be over-represented by cDNA sequencing. There were fewer insertions and more deletions at the VDJ junctions of type 1 diabetes patients. The study found moderately but significantly shorter TCRB CDR3s in all four CD4+ subsets of Type 1 diabetes patients.

The sample taken for sequencing was naive CD4+ T cells from blood. The V call is TRBV7-8, the J call TRBJ1-5; D remains unclear. This receptor was taken from a man aged 30 to 45 with type 1 diabetes. For the CDR3, the DNA is TGTGCCAGCAGCCGGGCCCCGGGGTATCAGCCCCAGCATTTT. It encodes CASSRAPGYQPQHF.